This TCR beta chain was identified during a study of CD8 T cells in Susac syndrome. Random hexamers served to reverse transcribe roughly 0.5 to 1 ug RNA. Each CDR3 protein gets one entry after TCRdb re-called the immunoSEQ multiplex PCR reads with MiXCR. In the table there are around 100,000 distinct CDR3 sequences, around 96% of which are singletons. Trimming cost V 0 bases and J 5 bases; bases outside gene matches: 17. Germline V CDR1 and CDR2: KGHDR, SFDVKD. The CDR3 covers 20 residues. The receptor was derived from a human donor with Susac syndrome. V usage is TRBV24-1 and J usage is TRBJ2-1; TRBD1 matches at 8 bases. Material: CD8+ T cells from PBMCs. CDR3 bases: TGTGCCACCAGTGATTTGCAGAGGCTTGGGCAGGGGGCGAGGGACAATGAGCAGTTCTTC. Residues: CATSDLQRLGQGARDNEQFF.